Detailed here is one TCR beta chain. V was clipped by 4 bases and J by 4 bases; unmatched bases: 7. CDR3 size: 15 residues. The germline V gene encodes CDR1 SGHRS and CDR2 YFSETQ. Treatment: over 15 received Ad26.COV2.S at low or high dose, single or two shots; roughly 5 received placebo; per-sample allocation not given. After the first vaccine or placebo injection, samples were drawn on day 63. TCRdb keeps only in-frame clones here, not all; method: immunoSEQ multiplex PCR. There are some 290,000 clones in the sample; 85% occur only once, and under 2.5% lies in the top ten. The data originate from a study of Ad26.COV2.S vaccination and SARS-CoV-2 variants. Turning to the study itself: Recipients of Ad26.COV2.S got it intramuscularly, once or twice 56 days apart.

The receptor was isolated from a person between 18 and 65 years old who received the Ad26.COV2.S COVID-19 vaccine or a placebo. The chain couples TRBV5-1 to TRBJ2-3; 9 positions agree with TRBD2. Sequenced material: peripheral blood, taken in a trial of Ad26.COV2.S vaccine versus placebo. The chain's CDR3 is CASSRPRGGADTQYF. The CDR3 DNA reads as TGCGCCAGCAGCCGCCCGCGGGGGGGGGCAGATACGCAGTATTTT. The full variable domain, rest sourced from reference TRBV5-1 and TRBJ2-3, is KAGVTQTPRYLIKTRGQQVTLSCSPISGHRSVSWYQQTPGQGLQFLFEYFSETQRNKGNFPGRFSGRQFSNSRSEMNVSTLELGDSALYLCASSRPRGGADTQYFGPGTRLTVL.